This T cell receptor beta chain was observed in a study of lymphopenia after photon versus proton radiotherapy. In the case of this clone: The target antigen is unknown.

Germline loops: CDR1 MNHEY, CDR2 SVGAGI. The CDR3 has 13 amino acids. The V end was cut by 5 bases, the J end by 2 bases, with 9 bases between. Findings and limits, study-wide: After the lymphocyte nadir, photon-treated repertoires showed oligoclonal expansion, especially of CD8+ Temra cells. Survival link was tested only in deceased patients; proton benefit remains a possibility.

Produced via immunoSEQ multiplex PCR; TCRdb's table is partial and in-frame only. Among over 15,000 clones listed, about nine tenths were seen once. The J gene is TRBJ1-2, the V gene TRBV6-5; D remains unclear. The TCR was taken from a man aged 65 to 79 with pancreatic cancer. The sequencing here drew on peripheral blood, taken from a patient treated with proton-based radiotherapy. CDR3 sequence: CASSRLGNYGYTF. In nucleotides, the CDR3 is TGTGCCAGCAGTCGGCTAGGAAACTATGGCTACACCTTC.